This T cell receptor (beta chain) was obtained from a study of OX40 agonist ivuxolimab in advanced cancers. The data were produced by immunoSEQ multiplex PCR, yet TCRdb's version contains in-frame clones alone and is incomplete. The table has some 97,000 clones, just over 90% seen once. This CDR3 has 16 amino acids. V gave up 6 bases and J gave up 4 bases, with 21 bases separating them. From germline, CDR1 is MDHEN and CDR2 SYDVKM. This chain links TRBV28 with TRBJ2-5, with D maybe TRBD2 (7 bases). The sequence derives from an adult with an advanced solid tumor such as melanoma, head and neck, liver or kidney cancer. The sample consisted of CD4+ or CD8+ T cells sorted from blood, taken in a trial of the OX40 agonist ivuxolimab. The CDR3 region is CASSRETLGGAETQYF. CDR3 in DNA: TGTGCCAGCAGCAGGGAAACCTTGGGGGGGGCAGAGACCCAGTACTTC.